The T cell receptor (beta chain) described here comes from a study of blood T cell repertoires in COVID-19. Looking at the study overall: PBMCs, B-cell-depleted T cells, or T cells were the source of the cDNA or gDNA that made up the material.

The germline V gene encodes CDR1 MNHEY and CDR2 SVGAGI. Trimming took 7 bases from V and 1 from J, leaving 13 bases between them. This CDR3 comprises 14 residues. In the original analysis: Cell counts per sample came from amplifying reference gene primers. Assay: immunoSEQ multiplex PCR; the TCRdb copy retains only in-frame clones and omits some. The DNA gave D and trimming, while V, J and clone size come from that table. The table shows some 140,000 clones, with approximately 81% occurring only once. This TCR derives from a man in his forties with acute COVID-19. This chain links TRBV6-5 with TRBJ1-2, with a weak D call TRBD1 (5 bases). Sequenced material: PBMCs or T cells enriched from blood (not recorded which). Written as DNA, the CDR3 is TGTGCCAGCACACGGGCAGGGTTTAACTATGGCTACACCTTC. It yields the protein CASTRAGFNYGYTF.